Below are 11 T cell receptor beta chains sequenced from a single sample in a study of blood T cell repertoires in COVID-19. Data came from immunoSEQ multiplex PCR; TCRdb stores just in-frame clones and leaves some out. Of some 87,000 clones in the sample, roughly 86% are singletons; the top ten hold approximately 17%. Material: peripheral blood. These receptors all come from a human donor in a cohort sampled during active COVID-19.

As DNA, the CDR3 is TGTGCCAGCAGTTTAAACAGTTATCAGCCCCAGCATTTT. Residues: CASSLNSYQPQHF. The V and J genes are TRBV27 and TRBJ1-5; D uncertain. Germline V gene sequence: CDR1 MNHEY, CDR2 SMNVEV (reference sequence). V was clipped by 2 bases and J by 5 bases, with 7 bases between them. The CDR3 length is 13 residues.

The V and J genes are TRBV7-8 and TRBJ2-1, with 7 bases fitting TRBD2. Germline-derived CDR1 and CDR2 are SGHVS and FQNEAQ. V lost 1 base, J lost 0 bases, and 3 bases stayed unmatched. The CDR3 runs to 16 residues. For the CDR3, the DNA is TGTGCCAGCAGCTTAGTATCGGGGGGCTCCTACAATGAGCAGTTCTTC. Its protein is CASSLVSGGSYNEQFF.

This chain joins TRBV19 and TRBJ2-2, with TRBD2 matching 9 bases. The CDR3 has 16 amino acids. J was trimmed by 5 bases and V by 10 bases; bases with no gene match: 14. Germline V CDR1 and CDR2: LNHDA, SQIVND (reference sequence). For the CDR3, the DNA is TGTGCCACGCTTTCGGCGGGGGGGCGAAGGACCGGGGAGCTGTTTTTT. Translation gives CATLSAGGRRTGELFF. The variable domain in full, completed from reference TRBV19 and TRBJ2-2, reads DGGITQSPKYLFRKEGQNVTLSCEQNLNHDAMYWYRQDPGQGLRLIYYSQIVNDFQKGDIAEGYSVSREKKESFPLTVTSAQKNPTAFYLCATLSAGGRRTGELFFGEGSRLTVL.

This sequence joins TRBV13 and TRBJ1-4, with 7 bases aligning to TRBD1. V was pared by 5 bases and J by 4 bases, with 7 bases of the junction left unmatched. Germline V lookup: CDR1 PRHDT, CDR2 FYEKMQ (reference sequence). The CDR3 has 15 amino acids. The CDR3 DNA sequence: TGTGCCAGCAGCAGCGGACAGGTACATAATGAAAAACTGTTTTTT. Encoded protein: CASSSGQVHNEKLFF.

This chain joins TRBV7-2 and TRBJ2-5, with 13 bases aligning to TRBD2. The CDR3 covers 15 residues. Per germline, CDR1 SGHTA and CDR2 FQGNSA. J was trimmed by 7 bases and V by 0 bases; bases with no gene match: 2. The CDR3, as DNA: TGTGCCAGCAGCTTAGCGAGACTAGCGGGGGGGACCCAGTACTTC. Translation: CASSLARLAGGTQYF.

V gene TRBV15 combines with J gene TRBJ1-1, with 8 positions matching TRBD1. CDR1 and CDR2 (germline): LNHNV, YYDKDF (reference sequence). V shed 4 bases and J 5 bases; nucleotides not matched to a gene: 9. This CDR3 region has 15 residues. The CDR3 here is CATSIYRTGPTEAFF. The CDR3 coding sequence is TGTGCCACCAGCATCTACCGGACAGGGCCAACTGAAGCTTTCTTT.

V gene TRBV9 combines with J gene TRBJ2-5, with a weak D call TRBD2 (5 bases). V was cut by 0 bases and J by 1 base, with 10 bases left in between. This CDR3 has 15 amino acids. CDR1 and CDR2 (germline): SGDLS, YYNGEE. The DNA of the CDR3 is TGTGCCAGCAGCGTAGAACCGAGGGCCCAAGAGACCCAGTACTTC. It is translated as CASSVEPRAQETQYF.

This clone was seen only once. The chain has TRBV6-7 and TRBJ1-3; 7 nucleotides align to TRBD1. TRBV6-7 qualifies as an ORF whose function is uncertain. The CDR3 contains 15 residues. With V trimmed by 11 bases and J by 0 bases, 10 bases remained unmatched. CDR3 in DNA: TGTGCCCTTCGGGCAGGGGGAAGCTCTGGAAACACCATATATTTT. Translation: CALRAGGSSGNTIYF.

The chain combines TRBV28 with TRBJ1-5; 9 nucleotides match TRBD1. This CDR3 region has 14 residues. Trimming cost V 4 bases and J 10 bases; bases outside gene matches: 8. In germline, CDR1 is MDHEN, CDR2 SYDVKM. The DNA of the CDR3 is TGTGCCAGCAGTTCGGGGACAGGGAAAAGACCCCAGCATTTT. Its protein is CASSSGTGKRPQHF.

A note on this clone: At one end, the junction sequence differs from germline, possibly due to a read error. V is TRBV7-9 and J is TRBJ1-2; D perhaps matches TRBD1 (5 bases). CDR1 is SEHNR and CDR2 is FQNEAQ in the germline V gene (reference sequence). This CDR3 spans 14 amino acids. Written as DNA, the CDR3 is TGTGCCAGCAGCTTAGATGTAGTCCATGGGGCCCCCATTTTC. Amino acid sequence: CASSLDVVHGAPIF.

This chain uses TRBV2 with TRBJ2-7, with 9 bases that match TRBD1. In germline, CDR1 is SNHLY, CDR2 FYNNEI. V trimming: 7 bases; J trimming: 6 bases; junction bases outside the gene matches: 10. The CDR3 extends over 14 amino acids. As DNA, the CDR3 is TGTGCCAGCAATTCCGGGACAGGGAGTTTCGAGCAGTACTTC. This sequence encodes CASNSGTGSFEQYF.